Sequencing of this T cell receptor (beta chain) was carried out in a study of shared clonotypes between healthy human individuals. Germline V gene data show CDR1 as GTSNPN and CDR2 as SVGIG (reference sequence). This CDR3 contains 18 residues. The V gene end was trimmed by 3 bases and the J gene end by 0 bases; junction bases not matched to a gene: 11. Notes on this clone: Its cognate antigen is unknown.

Study-level findings and limits: Lower generation probabilities were found for non-shared clonotypes than for those shared by all four donors.

Measured with immunoSEQ multiplex PCR; TCRdb has only the in-frame clones, and not every one. This table holds more than 2,000,000 clones, over 85% found once. The clonotype originates from a man younger than 35 in good health. This chain joins TRBV30 and TRBJ1-4; 9 nucleotides match TRBD1. Sequencing used naive CD4+ T cells sorted from blood. The subset is: CD45RA+ positively selected. CDR3 in DNA: TGTGCCTGGAGCGGCTCCGGGACAGGGCGTACAACTAATGAAAAACTGTTTTTT. Its protein is CAWSGSGTGRTTNEKLFF. The full variable domain, rest sourced from reference TRBV30 and TRBJ1-4, is SQTIHQWPATLVQPVGSPLSLECTVEGTSNPNLYWYRQAAGRGLQLLFYSVGIGQISSEVPQNLSASRPQDRQFILSSKKLLLSDSGFYLCAWSGSGTGRTTNEKLFFGSGTQLSVL.